These T cell receptor beta chains were read from a single sample in a study of monozygotic twins with cystic fibrosis. Using immunoSEQ multiplex PCR, the repertoire was profiled, and TCRdb retains in-frame clones only, with some absent. The data show tens of thousands of clones, under 95% seen once. The material sequenced was blood. These receptors originate from a boy aged 2 to 10 with cystic fibrosis. The CDR3 runs from the conserved cysteine through the conserved F or W.

J: TRBJ1-1
V: TRBV7-8
CDR3: CASSLDVNTEAFF

J: TRBJ2-7
V: TRBV7-6
CDR3: CASSWGQRTYEQYF

J: TRBJ1-3
V: TRBV7-8
CDR3: CASSLRSGQSSSGNTIYF

J: TRBJ1-5
V: TRBV19
CDR3: CASRAVGFGTLSNQPQHF

J: TRBJ1-4
V: TRBV10-3
CDR3: CAISPGEGGPNEKLFF

J: TRBJ1-2
V: TRBV6-6
CDR3: CASRASGGQGYTF

J: TRBJ1-2
V: TRBV27
CDR3: CASSFTVTDNYGYTF

J: TRBJ1-1
V: TRBV18
CDR3: CASSPGRGTEAFF

J: TRBJ1-2
V: TRBV27
CDR3: CASSFRTGPYGYTF

J: TRBJ1-5
V: TRBV11-2
CDR3: CASSLDPFSQPQHF

J: TRBJ1-2
V: TRBV6-5
CDR3: CASSATPRGGLAGTF

J: TRBJ1-4
V: TRBV4-3
CDR3: CASSQDRWQDNEKLFF

J: TRBJ1-1
V: TRBV5-1
CDR3: CASSFSAGTNTEAFF

J: TRBJ2-7
V: TRBV5-1
CDR3: CASSLVGGLGYEQYF